The 7 T cell receptor beta chains below were found in one sample sequenced in a study of blood T cell repertoires in COVID-19. Some clones are missing from TCRdb's copy, which holds only in-frame ones; the method was immunoSEQ multiplex PCR. The sample lists about 53,000 clones, 70% to 85% occurring once. The specimen sequenced was peripheral blood. The receptor set was obtained from a human donor in a cohort sampled during active COVID-19.

The table lists this clone with a few counts. V usage is TRBV10-3 and J usage is TRBJ2-7, with 14 bases that match TRBD2. Per germline, CDR1 ENHRY and CDR2 SYGVKD. CDR3 size: 14 residues. V shed 7 bases and J 6 bases; nucleotides not matched to a gene: 5. CDR3: CAITGTSGRSEQYF. DNA of the CDR3: TGTGCCATCACCGGGACTAGCGGGAGAAGCGAGCAGTACTTC.

The chain couples TRBV28 to TRBJ2-1; 7 bases match TRBD2. This CDR3 region has 17 residues. With 5 bases clipped from V and 4 bases from J, the junction kept 14 bases outside the gene matches. Germline values: CDR1 MDHEN, CDR2 SYDVKM. The CDR3 nucleotides are TGTGCCAGCAGTCCCCGGGAGCCGGGACTATTGTACAATGAGCAGTTCTTC. The encoded protein is CASSPREPGLLYNEQFF.

This chain connects TRBV2 to TRBJ1-5; 7 bases map to TRBD1. CDR1 is SNHLY, CDR2 FYNNEI, per germline. The V and J ends lost 4 bases and 3 bases, in that order; junction bases with no gene match: 6. CDR3 size: 15 residues. CDR3: CASSAQGVDNQPQHF. The CDR3 coding sequence is TGTGCCAGCAGTGCTCAGGGGGTGGACAATCAGCCCCAGCATTTT.

V usage is TRBV19 and J usage is TRBJ1-1, with 10 bases identical to TRBD1. CDR1 LNHDA and CDR2 SQIVND come from the germline V gene (reference sequence). V gave up 4 bases and J gave up 1 base; unmatched junction bases: 9. This CDR3 region has 17 residues. CDR3 in amino acids: CASSRDRGQFQNTEAFF. Here the CDR3 DNA reads TGTGCCAGTAGTAGAGACAGGGGGCAGTTTCAGAACACTGAAGCTTTCTTT.

This clone was observed once. The chain joins TRBV5-1 to TRBJ2-3, with TRBD2 matching 7 bases. The CDR3 totals 17 residues. V shed 3 bases, J shed 6 bases, and the junction held 16 bases outside the gene matches. Per the germline V gene, CDR1 is SGHRS and CDR2 is YFSETQ. The CDR3 DNA reads TGCGCCAGCAGCTCTGGTCTCCGCTCGGAGCGGGGTGATACGCAGTATTTT. Translated: CASSSGLRSERGDTQYF.

V is TRBV5-1 and J is TRBJ2-2; TRBD2 matches 9 bases. J lost 4 bases, V lost 0 bases, and 10 bases had no gene match. Germline V gene sequence: CDR1 SGHRS, CDR2 YFSETQ. The CDR3 totals 18 residues. CDR3 sequence (DNA): TGCGCCAGCAGCTTGGGACCAAGCGGGGGGTCCGCCACCGGGGAGCTGTTTTTT. This translates into CASSLGPSGGSATGELFF.

V is TRBV7-2 and J is TRBJ2-5; TRBD2 is a possible D gene (8 bases). There are 15 residues in the CDR3. The ends were cut back, 5 bases at V and 5 bases at J, with 18 bases in the middle. Germline V gene lookup returns CDR1 SGHTA and CDR2 FQGNSA. The CDR3 nucleotides are TGTGCCAGCAGCGGGGGACTAGGGGGCGGGGAGACCCAGTACTTC. Residues: CASSGGLGGGETQYF.